Below, 22 T cell receptor beta chains from the same sample are listed, as sequenced in a study of cytomegalovirus exposure and HLA in healthy donors. Vbeta (60) and Jbeta (13) primers were used in the PCR. Data came from immunoSEQ multiplex PCR; TCRdb stores just in-frame clones and leaves some out. Altogether 130,000 to 150,000 clones are present, 80% to 85% being singletons, with the ten largest covering roughly 2.5%. The sample consisted of PBMCs. The origin of the receptors is a boy aged 2 to 9 in good health and CMV-seronegative.

The chain's CDR3 is CASSLDRGSATEAFF. The DNA of the CDR3 is TGCGCCAGCAGCTTGGATAGGGGCAGTGCGACTGAAGCTTTCTTT. The chain links TRBV5-1 to TRBJ1-1; possibly TRBD1 for D (5 bases). The CDR3 loop spans 15 amino acids. V was clipped by 0 bases and J by 5 bases, with 14 bases between them. From germline, CDR1 is SGHRS and CDR2 YFSETQ. The full variable domain, rest sourced from reference TRBV5-1 and TRBJ1-1, is KAGVTQTPRYLIKTRGQQVTLSCSPISGHRSVSWYQQTPGQGLQFLFEYFSETQRNKGNFPGRFSGRQFSNSRSEMNVSTLELGDSALYLCASSLDRGSATEAFFGQGTRLTVV.

V gene TRBV27 combines with J gene TRBJ2-7, with 8 bases fitting TRBD1. Looked up from germline, CDR1 is MNHEY and CDR2 is SMNVEV (reference sequence). The CDR3 length is 14 residues. Trimming took 4 bases from V and 5 from J; bases not matched to a gene: 7. Here the CDR3 reads CASSSTGGWHEQYF. For the CDR3, the DNA is TGTGCCAGCAGTTCTACAGGGGGTTGGCACGAGCAGTACTTC.

CDR3 loop: CASSGRPTGGAGSPLHF. The CDR3 DNA is TGTGCCAGCAGTGGCCGCCCGACAGGGGGCGCGGGGTCACCCCTCCACTTT. The chain uses TRBV25-1 and TRBJ1-6; 10 bases are shared with TRBD1. The germline gives CDR1 MGHDK, CDR2 SYGVNS. Unmatched junction bases numbered 13, after V lost 4 bases and J lost 10 bases. CDR3 length equals 17 residues.

This chain links TRBV5-4 with TRBJ1-3; the D is unclear. This CDR3 region has 14 residues. Germline V gives CDR1 SGHNT, CDR2 YYREEE (reference sequence). The germline V and J ends were trimmed by 3 bases and 2 bases, with 9 bases remaining between them. Here the CDR3 reads CASSSQATGNTIYF. The CDR3 region has the DNA TGTGCCAGCAGCTCTCAGGCTACTGGAAACACCATATATTTT.

The gene calls are TRBV5-3 and TRBJ1-4; D is unclear. TRBV5-3 carries the ORF label, with uncertain function. The V and J ends lost 2 bases and 8 bases respectively, with 4 bases between them. This CDR3 has 11 residues. In DNA, the CDR3 is TGTGCCAGAAGCTTCCCGGAAAAACTGTTTTTT. It yields the protein CARSFPEKLFF.

J is TRBJ2-7 and V is TRBV4-1, with 8 bases that match TRBD2. V dropped 1 base and J dropped 0; count of bases not matched to a gene: 20. The CDR3 sequence is 21 residues long. Germline V gene lookup returns CDR1 MGHRA and CDR2 YSYEKL. DNA for the CDR3: TGCGCCAGCAGCCAAGTAGGAGGGGGAGTCGGAGCGGGAGACCACTCCTACGAGCAGTACTTC. Amino acid sequence: CASSQVGGGVGAGDHSYEQYF.

The V call is TRBV7-9, the J call TRBJ1-4; TRBD1 might be the D (6 bases). The V end was cut by 4 bases, the J end by 3 bases, with 12 bases between. The CDR3 is made up of 15 amino acids. Germline V gene data show CDR1 as SEHNR and CDR2 as FQNEAQ (reference sequence). The CDR3 here is CASSSPGVANEKLFF. Here the CDR3 DNA reads TGTGCCAGCAGCTCGCCAGGGGTCGCTAATGAAAAACTGTTTTTT.

The J gene is TRBJ2-6, the V gene TRBV28; TRBD2 is a possible D gene (5 bases). V dropped 1 base and J dropped 1 base, with 8 bases sitting between them. The CDR3 loop spans 16 amino acids. In germline, CDR1 is MDHEN, CDR2 SYDVKM. CDR3 residues: CASSLYEGSGANVLTF. CDR3 sequence (DNA): TGTGCCAGCAGTTTATATGAGGGTTCTGGGGCCAACGTCCTGACTTTC.

The rearrangement joins TRBV10-3 to TRBJ2-5, with D perhaps TRBD1 (5 bases). The closer fit of TRBJ2-7 to the DNA end suggests the J call may be wrong. The CDR3 is 16 residues long. Looked up from germline, CDR1 is ENHRY and CDR2 is SYGVKD. The CDR3 region has the DNA TGTGCCATCAGTGAGAAGACAGAGCTGAGCTCCTACGAGCAGTACTTC. Its translation is CAISEKTELSSYEQYF.

V is TRBV14 and J is TRBJ1-6; TRBD1 is a possible D gene (6 bases). V dropped 7 bases and J dropped 7 bases, with 14 bases sitting between them. CDR3 length: 14 amino acids. Germline lookup yields CDR1 SGHDN and CDR2 FVKESK. For the CDR3, the DNA is TGTGCCAGCAATGTGCAGGGGATAAATTCACCCCTCCACTTT. It encodes CASNVQGINSPLHF. The whole variable domain, filled in from reference TRBV14 and TRBJ1-6, reads EAGVTQFPSHSVIEKGQTVTLRCDPISGHDNLYWYRRVMGKEIKFLLHFVKESKQDESGMPNNRFLAERTGGTYSTLKVQPAELEDSGVYFCASNVQGINSPLHFGNGTRLTVT.

The rearrangement links TRBV5-6 to TRBJ2-2; 10 bases map to TRBD2. J was trimmed by 6 bases and V by 4 bases; bases with no gene match: 9. The CDR3 sequence is 16 residues long. CDR1 is SGHDT and CDR2 is YYEEEE in the germline V gene. Here the CDR3 reads CASSPIRSGRSGELFF. The CDR3 DNA follows: TGTGCCAGCAGCCCAATCCGTAGCGGGAGGTCCGGGGAGCTGTTTTTT.

The chain couples TRBV10-2 to TRBJ2-7; perhaps TRBD2 as D (6 bases). The germline gives CDR1 WSHSY, CDR2 SAAADI. The CDR3 sequence is 11 residues long. Trimming shortened V by 6 bases and J by 6 bases, and 9 bases separated the two germline ends. Here the CDR3 DNA reads TGCGCCAGCAGCCCAGCGGGCGAGCAGTACTTC. Translation gives CASSPAGEQYF.

V usage is TRBV4-1 and J usage is TRBJ2-3, with D maybe TRBD2 (5 bases). Trimming took off 4 bases at V and 4 bases at J, with 18 bases between the two ends. The CDR3 runs to 16 residues. Germline V gene data show CDR1 as MGHRA and CDR2 as YSYEKL. The CDR3: CASSLPRLPGADTQYF. The CDR3 bases are TGCGCCAGCAGCCTCCCGCGGCTTCCCGGGGCAGATACGCAGTATTTT.

The CDR3 region has the DNA TGTGCCAGTAGTAGGACTAGCGGGGGGGCCCCTGAGCAGTTCTTC. Its protein product is CASSRTSGGAPEQFF. V and J are TRBV19 and TRBJ2-1; 15 bases fit TRBD2. Germline values: CDR1 LNHDA, CDR2 SQIVND (reference sequence). This CDR3 has 15 residues. The ends lost 4 bases at V and 9 bases at J; junction bases unmatched: 4.

The DNA for the CDR3 is TGTGCCAGCAGCTTATTTATACGGGGGGATCCCGACTCCTACAATGAGCAGTTCTTC. This codes for CASSLFIRGDPDSYNEQFF. The rearrangement uses TRBV7-8 and TRBJ2-1; 7 bases fit TRBD2. This CDR3 spans 19 amino acids. From germline, CDR1 is SGHVS and CDR2 FQNEAQ. The V segment lost 2 bases and the J segment 0 bases; nucleotides outside the gene matches: 13.

The rearrangement uses TRBV7-2 and TRBJ2-2; 11 positions agree with TRBD1. Germline values: CDR1 SGHTA, CDR2 FQGNSA. The CDR3 extends over 17 amino acids. The V and J ends lost 7 bases and 3 bases, in that order; junction bases with no gene match: 10. The CDR3 loop is CASTTAGQGAYTGELFF. The DNA of the CDR3 is TGTGCCAGCACCACCGCAGGACAGGGGGCGTACACCGGGGAGCTGTTTTTT.

There are a few counts of this clone. The rearrangement joins TRBV30 to TRBJ1-4; a weak D match, TRBD1 (6 bases). V was cut by 2 bases and J by 12 bases, with 16 bases left in between. CDR1 is GTSNPN, CDR2 SVGIG, per germline (reference sequence). The CDR3 has 13 residues. CDR3 residues: CAWSRTESSELFF. CDR3 DNA: TGTGCCTGGAGTAGGACAGAGTCGAGCGAACTGTTTTTT.

V usage is TRBV14 and J usage is TRBJ2-6; tentatively, D is TRBD1 (5 bases). Germline CDR1 reads SGHDN; CDR2 reads FVKESK. The V end lost 3 bases, the J end lost 2 bases, and 8 bases lay between the germline ends. The CDR3 has 15 residues. CDR3 in amino acids: CASSHSGTGANVLTF. DNA of the CDR3: TGTGCCAGCAGCCACTCAGGGACTGGGGCCAACGTCCTGACTTTC.

J is TRBJ1-2 and V is TRBV2; D may be TRBD1 (6 bases). CDR3 length: 14 residues. With 6 bases removed from V and 2 bases from J, the gap between germline ends came to 13 bases. Germline CDR1 and CDR2: SNHLY and FYNNEI. The CDR3 loop is CASRADTGNYGYTF. The DNA of the CDR3 is TGTGCCAGCAGGGCAGACACAGGGAACTATGGCTACACCTTC.

The genes are TRBV18 and TRBJ2-6, with a tentative D call TRBD2 (6 bases). With 5 bases removed from V and 1 base from J, the gap between germline ends came to 21 bases. The CDR3 sequence is 19 residues long. Germline CDR1 KGHSH, CDR2 LQKENI. The CDR3 protein is CASSFGGPGEWSGANVLTF. CDR3 bases: TGTGCCAGCTCATTTGGCGGTCCGGGGGAATGGTCTGGGGCCAACGTCCTGACTTTC.

The CDR3 spells CASSVQGIRPRGQFF. The DNA for the CDR3 is TGTGCCAGCAGTGTACAGGGGATACGACCCCGGGGGCAGTTCTTC. The chain joins TRBV27 to TRBJ2-1; 7 bases align to TRBD1. Trimming at V came to 5 bases and at J to 12 bases, leaving 16 bases not matched to a gene. CDR3 length: 15 residues. From germline, CDR1 is MNHEY and CDR2 SMNVEV (reference sequence).

V gene TRBV5-5 combines with J gene TRBJ2-1, with unresolved D. Trimming took off 4 bases at V and 0 bases at J, with 11 bases between the two ends. Looked up from germline, CDR1 is SGHKS and CDR2 is YYEKEE (reference sequence). The CDR3 totals 15 residues. CDR3 sequence: CASSIPRSSYNEQFF. For the CDR3, the DNA is TGTGCCAGCAGCATCCCTAGGAGCTCCTACAATGAGCAGTTCTTC.